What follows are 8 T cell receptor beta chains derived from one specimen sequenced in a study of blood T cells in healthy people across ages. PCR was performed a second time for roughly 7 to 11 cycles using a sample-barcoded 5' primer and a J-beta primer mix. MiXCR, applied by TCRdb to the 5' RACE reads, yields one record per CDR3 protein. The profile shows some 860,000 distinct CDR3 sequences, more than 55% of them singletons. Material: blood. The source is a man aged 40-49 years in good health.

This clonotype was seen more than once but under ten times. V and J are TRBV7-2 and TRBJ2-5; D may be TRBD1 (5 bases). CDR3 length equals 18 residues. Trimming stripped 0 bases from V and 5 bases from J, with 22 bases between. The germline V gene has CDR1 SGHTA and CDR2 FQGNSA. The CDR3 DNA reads TGTGCCAGCAGCTTAGCGCAAGGGGTCGGGTGGGGCGAGGAGACCCAGTACTTC. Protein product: CASSLAQGVGWGEETQYF.

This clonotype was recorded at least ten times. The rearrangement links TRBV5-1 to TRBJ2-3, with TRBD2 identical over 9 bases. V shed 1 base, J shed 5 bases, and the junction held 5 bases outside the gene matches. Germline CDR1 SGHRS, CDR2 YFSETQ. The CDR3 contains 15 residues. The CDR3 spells CASSLKREVGDTQYF. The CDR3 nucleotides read TGCGCCAGCAGCTTGAAGCGGGAGGTAGGAGATACGCAGTATTTT.

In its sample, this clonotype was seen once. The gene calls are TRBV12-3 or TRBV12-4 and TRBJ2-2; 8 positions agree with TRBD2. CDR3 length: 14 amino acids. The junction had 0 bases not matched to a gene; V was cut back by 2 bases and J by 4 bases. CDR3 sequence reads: CASSLSGSTGELFF. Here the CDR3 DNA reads TGTGCCAGCAGTTTAAGCGGGAGCACCGGGGAGCTGTTTTTT.

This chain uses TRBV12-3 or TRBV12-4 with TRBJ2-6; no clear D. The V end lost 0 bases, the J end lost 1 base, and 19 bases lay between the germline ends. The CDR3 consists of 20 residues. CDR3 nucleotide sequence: TGTGCCAGCAGTTTAGCTGGGTTTTCCCCAACGAGGTCTGGGGCCAACGTCCTGACTTTC. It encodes CASSLAGFSPTRSGANVLTF.

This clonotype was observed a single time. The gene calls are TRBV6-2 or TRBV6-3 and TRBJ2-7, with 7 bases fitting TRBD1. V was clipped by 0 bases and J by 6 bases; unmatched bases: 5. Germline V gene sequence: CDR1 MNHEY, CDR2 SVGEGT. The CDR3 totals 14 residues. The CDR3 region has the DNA TGTGCCAGCAGTTACTCGGGACAGATCGCCGAGCAGTACTTC. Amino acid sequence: CASSYSGQIAEQYF.

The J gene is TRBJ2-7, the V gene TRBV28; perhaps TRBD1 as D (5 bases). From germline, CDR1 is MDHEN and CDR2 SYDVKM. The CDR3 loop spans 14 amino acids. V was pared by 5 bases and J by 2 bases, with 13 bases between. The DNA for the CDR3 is TGTGCCAGCAGTCCCCAGACAGCGACCTACGAGCAGTACTTC. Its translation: CASSPQTATYEQYF.

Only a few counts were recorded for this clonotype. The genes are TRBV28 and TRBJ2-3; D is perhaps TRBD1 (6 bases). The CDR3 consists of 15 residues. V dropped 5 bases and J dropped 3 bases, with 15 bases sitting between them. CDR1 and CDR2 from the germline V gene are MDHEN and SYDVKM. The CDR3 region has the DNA TGTGCCAGCAGTCCCAGGGGCGCCGGTACAGATACGCAGTATTTT. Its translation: CASSPRGAGTDTQYF.

The CDR3 loop is CASTGPMGYEQYF. In nucleotides, the CDR3 is TGTGCCAGCACGGGCCCCATGGGCTACGAGCAGTACTTC. The gene calls are TRBV28 and TRBJ2-7; D gene ambiguous. Germline CDR1 MDHEN, CDR2 SYDVKM. V lost 7 bases to trimming and J lost 3 bases, with 13 bases between them. There are 13 residues in the CDR3.